The T cell receptor (beta chain) under discussion was sequenced for a study of T cell repertoires in cytomegalovirus infection. TCRdb used MiXCR to reprocess the reads, holding one entry per CDR3 protein. The sample lists hundreds of thousands of distinct CDR3 sequences; roughly 33% were seen once. CDR1 is MNHNS, CDR2 SASEGT, per germline. Deletions cut 3 bases from V and 4 bases from J, with 12 bases between. The CDR3 has 14 amino acids. In regard to this clonotype: The antigen is not known.

The chain couples TRBV6-1 to TRBJ1-1; D unclear. This TCR came from a human donor in good health (CMV status not recorded). Some clones in this sample may be carry-over from other donors' samples. The sample in question was cultured PBMCs, obtained from culture after CMV antigen stimulation. The CDR3 nucleotides are TGTGCCAGCAGTGAGTATGGGCGGGCCACTGAAGCTTTCTTT. Translation gives CASSEYGRATEAFF.